This TCR beta chain was sequenced during a study of regulatory T cells in long-lasting Graves disease. Time point in this sample: newly diagnosed GD, antithyroid drugs for less than 3 months. Construction of the TCR library relied on RNA isolated from PBMCs. A single count supports this clonotype. Its antigen is as yet unknown. A far larger clone lies a single base away; this is likely a read error. Trimming left V 5 bases short and J 9 bases short, with 8 bases between. The CDR3 spans 11 residues. The germline V gene has CDR1 ENHRY and CDR2 SYGVKD. Whole-study results and caveats: Whereas new patients shared about 980 public clonotypes, persistent patients shared more, at about 2,500. Only a small sample size was used, which may have cut accuracy.

Investigators prepared the TCR beta libraries by applying iRepertoire HTBI primers and Arm-PCR of CDR3 regions. Each CDR3 protein is one row after TCRdb ran MiXCR on the multiplex PCR reads. The sample holds under 300,000 distinct CDR3 sequences, around 20% seen once. The source of this sequence is a female donor with Graves disease. The specimen was peripheral blood mononuclear cells (PBMCs), collected at new diagnosis, from a patient treated with antithyroid drugs. The chain uses TRBV10-3 and TRBJ2-1; D is undetermined. The CDR3 loop is CAISLLVEQFF. The CDR3 DNA reads as TGTGCCATCAGTTTATTGGTTGAGCAGTTCTTC.